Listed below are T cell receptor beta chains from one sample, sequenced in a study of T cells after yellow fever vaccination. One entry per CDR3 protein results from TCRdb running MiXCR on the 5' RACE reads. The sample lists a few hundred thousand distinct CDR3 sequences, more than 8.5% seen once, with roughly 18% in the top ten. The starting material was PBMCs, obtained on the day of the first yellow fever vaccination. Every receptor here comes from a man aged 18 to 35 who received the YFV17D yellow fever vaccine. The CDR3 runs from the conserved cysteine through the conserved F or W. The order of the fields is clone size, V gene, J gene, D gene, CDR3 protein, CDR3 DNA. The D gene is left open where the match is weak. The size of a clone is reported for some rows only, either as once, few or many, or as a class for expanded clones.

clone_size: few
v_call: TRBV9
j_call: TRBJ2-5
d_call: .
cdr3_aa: CASSVEPVGETQYF
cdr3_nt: TGTGCCAGCAGCGTAGAACCAGTAGGGGAGACCCAGTACTTC

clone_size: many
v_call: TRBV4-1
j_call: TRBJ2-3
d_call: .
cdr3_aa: CASSPGSPSTDTQYF
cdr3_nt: TGCGCCAGCAGCCCAGGAAGCCCTAGCACAGATACGCAGTATTTT

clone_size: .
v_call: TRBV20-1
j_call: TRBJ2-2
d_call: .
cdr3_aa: CSAAAQDSTGELFF
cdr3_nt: TGCAGTGCAGCCGCACAAGACAGCACCGGGGAGCTGTTTTTT

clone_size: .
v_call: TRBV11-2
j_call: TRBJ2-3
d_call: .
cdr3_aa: CASSLYFRTSTDTQYF
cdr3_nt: TGTGCCAGCAGCTTATACTTTCGGACTAGCACAGATACGCAGTATTTT

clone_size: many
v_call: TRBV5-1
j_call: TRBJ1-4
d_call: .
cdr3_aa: CASSLEGSEKLFF
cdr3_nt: TGCGCCAGCAGCTTGGAAGGCAGTGAAAAACTGTTTTTT

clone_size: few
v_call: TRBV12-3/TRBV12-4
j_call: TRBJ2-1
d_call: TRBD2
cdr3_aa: CASSLGLAGGRHEQFF
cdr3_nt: TGTGCCAGCAGTTTAGGGCTAGCGGGGGGGCGACATGAGCAGTTCTTC

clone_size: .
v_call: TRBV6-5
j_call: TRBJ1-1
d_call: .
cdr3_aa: CASSYAPGALITEAFF
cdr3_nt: TGTGCCAGCAGTTACGCCCCAGGGGCGTTGATCACTGAAGCTTTCTTT

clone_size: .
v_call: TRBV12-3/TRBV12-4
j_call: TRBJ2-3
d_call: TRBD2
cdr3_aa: CATSNSGGTDTQYF
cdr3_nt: TGTGCCACCTCGAATAGCGGGGGTACAGATACGCAGTATTTT

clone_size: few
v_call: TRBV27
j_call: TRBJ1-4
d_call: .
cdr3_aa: CASSLDRRGEKLFF
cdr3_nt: TGTGCCAGCAGTTTAGACAGGCGCGGAGAAAAACTGTTTTTT

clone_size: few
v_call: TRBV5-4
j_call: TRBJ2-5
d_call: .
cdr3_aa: CASSLDLARPQETQYF
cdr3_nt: TGTGCCAGCAGCTTAGACCTGGCGCGGCCCCAAGAGACCCAGTACTTC

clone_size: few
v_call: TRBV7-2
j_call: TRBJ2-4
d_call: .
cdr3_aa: CASGLAKNIQYF
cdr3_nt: TGTGCCAGCGGGCTAGCCAAAAACATTCAGTACTTC

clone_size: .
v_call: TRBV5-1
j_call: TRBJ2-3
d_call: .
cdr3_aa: CASSLGQTPSGDTQYF
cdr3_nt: TGCGCCAGCAGCTTGGGACAAACGCCCTCGGGCGATACGCAGTATTTT

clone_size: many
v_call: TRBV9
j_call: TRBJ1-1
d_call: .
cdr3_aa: CASSVGIGTSGTEAFF
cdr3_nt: TGTGCCAGCAGCGTAGGTATCGGTACATCGGGCACTGAAGCTTTCTTT

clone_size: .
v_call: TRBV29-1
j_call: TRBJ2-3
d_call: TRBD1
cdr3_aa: CSCGQAPDTQYF
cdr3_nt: TGCAGCTGCGGACAGGCCCCAGATACGCAGTATTTT

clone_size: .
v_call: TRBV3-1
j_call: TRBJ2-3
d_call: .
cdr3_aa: CASSQEGTRFGYTQYF
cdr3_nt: TGTGCCAGCAGCCAAGAGGGGACACGGTTCGGGTATACGCAGTATTTT

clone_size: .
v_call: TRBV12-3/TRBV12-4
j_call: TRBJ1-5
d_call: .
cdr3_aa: CASSLIVGESTQPQHF
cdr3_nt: TGTGCCAGCAGTTTAATTGTCGGGGAATCTACTCAGCCCCAGCATTTT

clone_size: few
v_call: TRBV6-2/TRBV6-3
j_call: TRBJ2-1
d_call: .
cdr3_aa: CASSHRDGSYNEQFF
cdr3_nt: TGTGCCAGCAGTCACCGGGACGGCTCCTACAATGAGCAGTTCTTC

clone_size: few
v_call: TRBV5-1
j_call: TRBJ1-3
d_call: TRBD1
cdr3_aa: CASSSAGGQRTIYF
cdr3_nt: TGCGCCAGCAGTTCCGCAGGGGGCCAGAGGACCATATATTTT

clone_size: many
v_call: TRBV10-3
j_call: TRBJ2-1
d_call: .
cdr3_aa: CAISESARPREQFF
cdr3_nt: TGTGCCATCAGTGAGTCCGCCAGGCCTAGGGAGCAGTTCTTC

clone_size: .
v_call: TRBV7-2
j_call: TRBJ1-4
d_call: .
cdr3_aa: CASSLNEKLFF
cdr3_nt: TGTGCCAGCAGCCTTAATGAAAAACTGTTTTTT

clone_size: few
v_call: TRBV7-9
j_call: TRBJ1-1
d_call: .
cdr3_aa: CASSPWTVNTEAFF
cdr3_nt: TGTGCCAGCAGCCCTTGGACGGTGAACACTGAAGCTTTCTTT

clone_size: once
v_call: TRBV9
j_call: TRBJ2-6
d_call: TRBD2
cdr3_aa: CASSVGGGSSGANVLTF
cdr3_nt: TGTGCCAGCAGCGTAGGTGGCGGGAGCTCTGGGGCCAACGTCCTGACTTTC

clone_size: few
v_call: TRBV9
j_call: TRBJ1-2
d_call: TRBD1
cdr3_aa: CASSVDARGAGYTF
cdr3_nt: TGTGCCAGCAGCGTAGATGCCAGGGGGGCAGGCTACACCTTC